This T cell receptor beta chain was sequenced during a study of cytomegalovirus exposure and HLA in healthy donors (dated by TCRdb to the late 2010s). The study in broad terms: An earlier analysis of some 500 of the donors reported 250 to 350 Gb of sequence data and around 110 million unique TCR beta sequences from about 179 million T cells. A later analysis re-examined previously published TCR beta repertoires from several hundred donors and added high-resolution HLA genotyping to investigate patterns of TCR occurrence. The study was designed to test whether signatures of past pathogen exposure could be identified by cataloging public T cell receptors. Rather than using new phenotypic data, the later analysis identified candidate immune exposures from TCR beta sequences and from how often those sequences occurred across donors. The number of typed donors differed by locus: about 620-640 for A, B, C, DRB1 and DQB1; 500 to 550 for DQA1; 600 to 610 for DPA1; and around 450 for DPB1. An early release that covered some 630 HLA-typed donors contained approximately 320 gigabases of sequencing data and 75 million to 100 million unique TCR sequences. A later genetic analysis used genome-wide SNP genotypes for about 55% of the 666 donors, treating that subset as a discovery cohort. Using immunosequencing, the study profiled T cell repertoires from approximately 700 subjects and related those repertoires to cytomegalovirus serostatus. Among the roughly 410 genotyped donors, roughly 80% belonged to the genetic ancestry cluster associated with self-reported Caucasian donors. Donor age, sex, ethnicity and CMV serostatus were compiled together with the repertoire data. Among several hundred genotyped donors of the cohort, an average of approximately 200,000 unique TCR beta nucleotide sequences was sequenced per donor, of which approximately 19% were non-productive. To predict cytomegalovirus infection status, the study brought together high-throughput TCR immunosequencing, statistical association of individual TCRs with disease status, and machine learning. Every repertoire in the discovery cohort had been generated on one and the same sequencing platform. An earlier analysis of about 600 of the donors used high-throughput TCR beta sequencing to judge whether each TCR beta V gene segment behaved as functional or pseudogenic. HLA typing included class I and class II loci at four-digit resolution. Because of strong linkage in the cohort, roughly five DR-DQ haplotypes were treated as single units for association and clustering. Along with the roughly 700-subject first cohort, a separate validation cohort of around 120 different subjects was used. Findings and caveats that apply to the study as a whole: In a later analysis, HLA-associated TCR beta chains showed more clonal expansion and lower generation probabilities than non-associated chains that were equally common. According to a later genetic analysis, donors in an Asian-associated ancestry cluster had fewer N-insertions in productive TCRs than the approximately 610-donor mean. A further reported finding was that TCR beta sequences accurately predicted the HLA-A and HLA-B alleles for most subjects in the first cohort. Most CMV-associated TCR beta chains appeared to be HLA-restricted in a later analysis, and the HLA associations seemed to be driven largely by CMV exposure. A total of 150 to 200 TCR beta chains were listed by the study as associated with cytomegalovirus. This cohort had only TCR beta chains sequenced, and the lack of alpha or paired-chain data limited which features could be detected. Linkage disequilibrium might explain the correlated functional status among segregating V segments, but an unknown experimental factor could not be ruled out. Roughly uniform sequencing depth across donors was assumed in presence/absence analyses, although this assumption may not hold. Because HLA typing was missing for some donors at each locus, association tests included only the typed subset. A later genetic analysis associated a missense DCLRE1C variant with V-gene and J-gene trimming of TCR beta chains, and an independent cohort replicated the association. Approximately 16 rarely observed V segments, including chromosome 9 orphons, were excluded from the earlier analysis of approximately 500 of the donors because counts were too low. A cluster of highly shared sequence variants was judged likely to be a technical artifact of the sequencing pipeline. Immune exposure information for the cohort was limited to CMV serostatus. According to a later analysis, TCR association rates differed among HLA loci, with DRB1 alleles showing the most associated TCRs and HLA-C alleles showing the fewest. When HLA alleles, especially DR and DQ, strongly co-occurred, TCR associations were difficult to assign to individual alleles. It was suggested by the authors that the approach could potentially be generalized to other disease states and immunological phenotypes. In an earlier analysis of some 500 of the donors, most TCR beta V segments appeared in productive rearrangements about 87% or about 30% of the time, broadly matching IMGT annotations. Most TCR sequences were seen in very few donors, while some public TCRs were found in many individuals. At a false discovery rate of 0.05, a later analysis linked under 20,000 TCR beta sequences to specific HLA alleles. Several of the top co-occurrence clusters appeared to be linked to parvovirus B19, influenza, CMV and Epstein-Barr virus, according to a later analysis. The classifier was reported to diagnose cytomegalovirus status with high specificity and sensitivity in both the original and validation cohorts. In vitro tests confirmed that a few of the cytomegalovirus-associated TCR beta chains recognize cytomegalovirus antigens. Some IMGT-functional V segments, including TRBV6-2 and TRBV6-3, could not be told apart with the 87-base-pair reads, so those segments were excluded.

Library generation was performed with the immunoSEQ multiplex PCR assay. A mixture of 60 forward primers for TCR Vbeta segments and 13 reverse primers for TCR Jbeta segments was used in the multiplex PCR. A multiplex PCR assay on genomic DNA amplified the CDR3 region of rearranged TCR beta genes. On the Illumina HiSeq System, the amplified TCR beta libraries were sequenced as 87-base-pair reads. From the authors' description of their analysis: A later analysis tallied 75 million to 95 million unique TCR beta chains across the 660 or so repertoires, and approximately 12 million of those chains were shared by two or more donors. To remove PCR and sequencing errors, raw reads were error-corrected and collapsed into unique sequences using a nearest-neighbor algorithm that merged closely related sequences. To assign V, D and J gene segments, CDR3 sequences were aligned to IMGT reference sequences. Each retained sequence needed at least a six-nucleotide match to both a V gene segment and a J gene segment. Rearrangements were classified as productive when the CDR3 lacked stop codons and remained in frame with V and J, and all other rearrangements were classified as non-productive. CDR3 was defined according to IMGT convention as the region running from the second conserved V-encoded cysteine to the conserved J-encoded phenylalanine. In an earlier analysis of around 640 of the donors, sequences lacking an unambiguous match to a single V gene segment were excluded. In an earlier analysis of 587 of the donors, V segments were called functional above 56.7% productive rearrangements and were called segregating when the between-donor standard deviation exceeded 5%. To diagnose cytomegalovirus status from the catalog of TCR beta chain sequences, a statistical classification framework was built. A later analysis assigned V and J genes by comparing TCR nucleotide sequences with IMGT/GENE-DB human TR gene sequences. In a later analysis, CDR3 sequences and most-parsimonious VDJ recombination scenarios were assigned using the TCRdist pipeline. In a later analysis, each TCR beta chain was defined by its CDR3 amino acid sequence together with its V-gene family, and reads lacking a unique V-gene family were excluded. A later analysis removed roughly 590 highly shared, low-generation-probability nucleotide sequences to deal with suspected cross-contamination and a sequencing artifact. For each public chain, a later analysis derived a clonal expansion index from normalized ranks of inferred template counts within each repertoire. Generation probabilities in a later analysis came from a VDJ recombination model fitted to out-of-frame rearrangements, and those results were checked against IGoR. In a later analysis, TCR-TCR, TCR-HLA and TCR-CMV co-occurrence was scored with hypergeometric tests, and a repertoire-size bias correction was applied to TCR pairs. To estimate false discovery rates, a later analysis permuted the HLA or CMV assignments 20 times. A later analysis grouped co-occurring TCRs with DBSCAN, adding TCRdist sequence similarity when clustering within HLA-allele-positive subsets. For co-occurrence clustering, repertoires with fewer than 30,000 or more than 120,000 public chains were excluded, along with five repertoires with anomalous nucleotide sharing. Not all clones reach the TCRdb copy of this immuneACCESS table, which keeps in-frame sequences only. Checked studies attribute under half of the gap to unresolved V genes and leave the rest unexplained. Clonal size and the V and J genes are those of that table, whereas D and trimming came from the DNA. The sample records 130,000 to 150,000 clones, roughly 66% of which are singletons. Jointly, the top ten make up around 1.6% of the sample.

Remarks on this clone: Its antigen is still unknown. One base away there is no much larger clone; base qualities are not given.

The germline V end is reduced by 4 bases and the J end by 2 bases; junction bases left unmatched: 7. From the germline V gene, CDR1 is SGDLS and CDR2 is YYNGEE. The CDR3 contains 17 residues, cysteine and phenylalanine counted. The sequence is cut down to CDR3 DNA, 51 bases in frame from base 1. The cohort consisted of 650 to 700 healthy bone marrow donors. At the time of sampling, every cohort member was nominally healthy, though immune exposures that went unrecorded were likely present. The donor tested CMV seronegative and was one of the 352 seronegative cohort members. A peripheral blood sample was collected from each donor, and TCR beta sequencing was performed on peripheral blood mononuclear cells. Genomic DNA was extracted from the blood cell samples with the Qiagen DNeasy Blood Extraction Kit.

The chain was built from TRBV9 and TRBJ2-1; 12 of the junction bases match TRBD2. This receptor was obtained from a woman under 30 in good health and CMV-seronegative. Sequencing input: PBMCs. The sequenced DNA: TGTGCCAGCAGCTATTTCGGACTAGCGGGAACCTACAATGAGCAGTTCTTC. Its protein product is CASSYFGLAGTYNEQFF.